This paragraph reports one T cell receptor beta chain. The protocol was immunoSEQ multiplex PCR, while the TCRdb copy is restricted to in-frame clones and leaves out a portion. The data show around 300,000 clones, approximately 89% seen once. The data are from a study of blood T cell repertoires in COVID-19. Looked up from germline, CDR1 is SGHRS and CDR2 is YFSETQ. Trimming took off 3 bases at V and 4 bases at J, with 8 bases between the two ends. The CDR3 has 13 amino acids. The TCR comes from a man aged 25 to 40 who had recovered from COVID-19. The chain employs TRBV5-1 and TRBJ1-5; D remains unclear. Sequenced input: PBMCs or T cells enriched from blood (not recorded which). The CDR3 nucleotides are TGCGCCAGCAGCTCCCTTCCGAATCAGCCCCAGCATTTT. Its translation: CASSSLPNQPQHF. The full variable domain, completed using reference TRBV5-1 and TRBJ1-5, is KAGVTQTPRYLIKTRGQQVTLSCSPISGHRSVSWYQQTPGQGLQFLFEYFSETQRNKGNFPGRFSGRQFSNSRSEMNVSTLELGDSALYLCASSSLPNQPQHFGDGTRLSIL.